This TCR beta chain was sequenced in a study of blood T cell repertoires in COVID-19. For the study at large: Acute and convalescent COVID-19 samples came from the United States, Italy and Spain. From T cells, B-cell-depleted T cells, or PBMCs came the material, which was cDNA or gDNA.

Trimming took 4 bases from V and 5 from J; bases not matched to a gene: 4. There are 14 residues in the CDR3. Germline V CDR1 and CDR2: SNHLY, FYNNEI. Study processing details: Reference gene primers were amplified, and this amplification served to estimate nucleated cell counts. Generated by immunoSEQ multiplex PCR, the TCRdb table keeps only in-frame clones and is missing some. Clone size and the V and J calls come from that table; the DNA yielded D and trimming. The sample lists around 500,000 clones; approximately 83% were seen once. Sequenced: peripheral blood. This chain uses TRBV2 with TRBJ2-2; TRBD1 aligns across 7 bases. This sequence originates from a human donor in a cohort sampled during active COVID-19. CDR3 DNA sequence: TGTGCCAGCAGTGTTACAGGGGCAACCGGGGAGCTGTTTTTT. Its translation: CASSVTGATGELFF.